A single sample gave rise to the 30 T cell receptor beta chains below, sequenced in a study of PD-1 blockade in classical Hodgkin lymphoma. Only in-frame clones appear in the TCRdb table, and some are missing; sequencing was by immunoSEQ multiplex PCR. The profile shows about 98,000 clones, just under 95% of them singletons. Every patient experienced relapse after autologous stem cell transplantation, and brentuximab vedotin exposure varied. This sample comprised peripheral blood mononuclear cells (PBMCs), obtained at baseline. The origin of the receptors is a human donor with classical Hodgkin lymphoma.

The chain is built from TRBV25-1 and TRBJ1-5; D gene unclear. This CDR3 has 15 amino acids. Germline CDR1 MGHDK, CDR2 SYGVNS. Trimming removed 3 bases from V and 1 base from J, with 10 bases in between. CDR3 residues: CASSDYRESNQPQHF. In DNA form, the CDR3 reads TGTGCCAGCAGTGACTATAGAGAGAGCAATCAGCCCCAGCATTTT.

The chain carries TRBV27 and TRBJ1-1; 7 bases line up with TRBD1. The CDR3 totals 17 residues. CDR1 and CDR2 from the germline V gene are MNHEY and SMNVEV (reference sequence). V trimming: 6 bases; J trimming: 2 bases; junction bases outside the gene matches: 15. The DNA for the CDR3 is TGTGCCAGCAGCATTACCAGCCGCTGGGACAGAAACACTGAAGCTTTCTTT. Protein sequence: CASSITSRWDRNTEAFF.

Here the CDR3 reads CASSLQGTSPYNEQFF. The CDR3 DNA sequence: TGTGCCAGCAGCTTACAGGGGACTAGCCCCTACAATGAGCAGTTCTTC. The chain joins TRBV7-3 to TRBJ2-1; 9 positions match TRBD2. V lost 2 bases to trimming and J lost 2 bases; unmatched junction nucleotides: 4. The CDR3 has 16 residues. Germline CDR1 and CDR2: SGHTA and FQGTGA.

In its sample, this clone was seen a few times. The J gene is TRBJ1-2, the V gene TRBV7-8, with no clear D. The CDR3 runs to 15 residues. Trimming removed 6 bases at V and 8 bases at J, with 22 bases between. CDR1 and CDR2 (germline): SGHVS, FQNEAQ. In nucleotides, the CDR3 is TGTGCCAGCAGTGGTAAAGGGCCGAGCCTAGGAGGCTACACCTTC. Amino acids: CASSGKGPSLGGYTF.

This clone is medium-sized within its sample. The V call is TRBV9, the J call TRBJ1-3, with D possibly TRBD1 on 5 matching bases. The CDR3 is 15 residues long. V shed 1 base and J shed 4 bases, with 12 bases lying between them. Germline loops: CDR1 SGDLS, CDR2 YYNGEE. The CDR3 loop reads CASSVTTAGGNTIYF. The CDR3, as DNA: TGTGCCAGCAGCGTAACGACAGCCGGCGGAAACACCATATATTTT. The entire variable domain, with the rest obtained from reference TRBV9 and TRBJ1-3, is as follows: DSGVTQTPKHLITATGQRVTLRCSPRSGDLSVYWYQQSLDQGLQFLIQYYNGEERAKGNILERFSAQQFPDLHSELNLSSLELGDSALYFCASSVTTAGGNTIYFGEGSWLTVV.

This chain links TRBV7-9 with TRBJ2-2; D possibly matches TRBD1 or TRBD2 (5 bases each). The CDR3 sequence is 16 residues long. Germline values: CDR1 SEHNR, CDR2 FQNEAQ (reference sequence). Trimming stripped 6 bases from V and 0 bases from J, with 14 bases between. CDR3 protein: CASRDSGAPNTGELFF. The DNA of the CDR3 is TGTGCCAGCAGGGACTCCGGGGCCCCGAACACCGGGGAGCTGTTTTTT.

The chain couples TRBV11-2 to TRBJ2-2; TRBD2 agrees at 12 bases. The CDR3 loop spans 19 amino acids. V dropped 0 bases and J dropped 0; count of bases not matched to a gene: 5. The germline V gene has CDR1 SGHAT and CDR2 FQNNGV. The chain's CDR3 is CASSLEGLAGTTNTGELFF. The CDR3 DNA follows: TGTGCCAGCAGCTTAGAGGGACTAGCGGGCACCACGAACACCGGGGAGCTGTTTTTT. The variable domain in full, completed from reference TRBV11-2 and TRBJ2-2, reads EAGVAQSPRYKIIEKRQSVAFWCNPISGHATLYWYQQILGQGPKLLIQFQNNGVVDDSQLPKDRFSAERLKGVDSTLKIQPAKLEDSAVYLCASSLEGLAGTTNTGELFFGEGSRLTVL.

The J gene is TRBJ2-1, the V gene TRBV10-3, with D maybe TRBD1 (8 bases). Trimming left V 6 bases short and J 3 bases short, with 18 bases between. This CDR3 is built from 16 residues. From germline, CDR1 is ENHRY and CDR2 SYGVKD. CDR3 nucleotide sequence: TGTGCCATCAGCGCAACAGGGGGGGGGAACTACAATGAGCAGTTCTTC. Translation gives CAISATGGGNYNEQFF.

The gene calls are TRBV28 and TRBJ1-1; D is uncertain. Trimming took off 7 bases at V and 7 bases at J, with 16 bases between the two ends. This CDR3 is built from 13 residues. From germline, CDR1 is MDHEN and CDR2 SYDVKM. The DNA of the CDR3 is TGTGCCAGCAATAGACAAAGCCTCTTTGAAGCTTTCTTT. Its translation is CASNRQSLFEAFF.

CDR3 DNA: TGTGCCTGGAACGGCGGACAGGGCAGGTTGAATTCCTACAATGAGCAGTTCTTC. It yields the protein CAWNGGQGRLNSYNEQFF. This chain links TRBV30 with TRBJ2-1; 8 bases match TRBD1. Looked up from germline, CDR1 is GTSNPN and CDR2 is SVGIG (reference sequence). V trimming: 4 bases; J trimming: 1 base; junction bases outside the gene matches: 15. CDR3 length equals 18 residues.

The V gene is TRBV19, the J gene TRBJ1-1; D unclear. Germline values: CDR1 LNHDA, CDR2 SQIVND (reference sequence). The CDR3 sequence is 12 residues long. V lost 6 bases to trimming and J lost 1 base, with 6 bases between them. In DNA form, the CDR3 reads TGTGCCAGTAGCCGGCAGAACACTGAAGCTTTCTTT. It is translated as CASSRQNTEAFF.

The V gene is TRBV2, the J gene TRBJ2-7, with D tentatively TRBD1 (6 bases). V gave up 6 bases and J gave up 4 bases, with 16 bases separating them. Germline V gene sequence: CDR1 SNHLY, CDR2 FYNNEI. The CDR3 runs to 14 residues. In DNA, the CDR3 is TGTGCCAGCAGGGTAGACAGGAACTTATACGAGCAGTACTTC. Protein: CASRVDRNLYEQYF.

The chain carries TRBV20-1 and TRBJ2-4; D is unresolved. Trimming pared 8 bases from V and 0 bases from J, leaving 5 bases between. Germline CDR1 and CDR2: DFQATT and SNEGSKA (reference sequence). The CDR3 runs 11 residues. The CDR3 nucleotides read TGCAGTACAGTAGCCAAAAACATTCAGTACTTC. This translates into CSTVAKNIQYF.

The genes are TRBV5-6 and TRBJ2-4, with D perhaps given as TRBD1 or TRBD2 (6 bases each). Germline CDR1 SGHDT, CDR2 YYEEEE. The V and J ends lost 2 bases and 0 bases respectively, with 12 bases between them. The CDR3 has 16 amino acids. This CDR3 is CASSLSGALAKNIQYF. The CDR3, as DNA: TGTGCCAGCAGCTTATCGGGGGCATTAGCCAAAAACATTCAGTACTTC.

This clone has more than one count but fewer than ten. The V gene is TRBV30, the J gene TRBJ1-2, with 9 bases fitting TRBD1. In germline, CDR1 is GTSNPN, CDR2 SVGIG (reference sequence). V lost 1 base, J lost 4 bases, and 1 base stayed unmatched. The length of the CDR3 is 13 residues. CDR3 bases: TGTGCCTGGAGTGACAGGGGGCTCTATGGCTACACCTTC. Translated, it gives CAWSDRGLYGYTF. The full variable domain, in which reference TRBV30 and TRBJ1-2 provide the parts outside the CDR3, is SQTIHQWPATLVQPVGSPLSLECTVEGTSNPNLYWYRQAAGRGLQLLFYSVGIGQISSEVPQNLSASRPQDRQFILSSKKLLLSDSGFYLCAWSDRGLYGYTFGSGTRLTVV.

The CDR3 region is CASSPTGVAKNIQYF. The DNA of the CDR3 is TGTGCCAGCAGCCCGACCGGAGTAGCCAAAAACATTCAGTACTTC. The V gene is TRBV5-6, the J gene TRBJ2-4; D not resolved. CDR1 and CDR2 (germline): SGHDT, YYEEEE. The CDR3 is 15 amino acids. The V end was cut by 4 bases, the J end by 0 bases, with 11 bases between.

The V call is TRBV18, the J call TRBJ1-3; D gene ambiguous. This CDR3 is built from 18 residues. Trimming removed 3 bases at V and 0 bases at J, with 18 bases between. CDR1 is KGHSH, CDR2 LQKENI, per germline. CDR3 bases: TGTGCCAGCTCACCGCGTTTGGGCCCTGCTCACTCTGGAAACACCATATATTTT. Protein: CASSPRLGPAHSGNTIYF.

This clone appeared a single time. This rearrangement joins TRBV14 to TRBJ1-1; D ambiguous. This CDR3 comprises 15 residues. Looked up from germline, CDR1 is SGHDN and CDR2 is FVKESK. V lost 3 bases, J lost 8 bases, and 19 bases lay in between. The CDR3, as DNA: TGTGCCAGCAGCCAGTACTATAAGCCGTTGGGGGAAGCTTTCTTT. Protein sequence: CASSQYYKPLGEAFF.

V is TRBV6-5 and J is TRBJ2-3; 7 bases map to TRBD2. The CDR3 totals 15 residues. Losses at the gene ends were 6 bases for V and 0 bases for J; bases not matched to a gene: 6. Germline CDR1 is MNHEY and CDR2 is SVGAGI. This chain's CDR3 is CASRSLALSTDTQYF. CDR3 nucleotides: TGTGCCAGCAGGTCACTAGCGCTTAGCACAGATACGCAGTATTTT.

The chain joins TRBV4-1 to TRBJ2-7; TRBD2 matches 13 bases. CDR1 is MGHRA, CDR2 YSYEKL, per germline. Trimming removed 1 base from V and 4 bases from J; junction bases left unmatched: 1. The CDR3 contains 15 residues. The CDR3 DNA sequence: TGCGCCAGCAGCCAAGGGACTAGCGGGAGATACGAGCAGTACTTC. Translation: CASSQGTSGRYEQYF.

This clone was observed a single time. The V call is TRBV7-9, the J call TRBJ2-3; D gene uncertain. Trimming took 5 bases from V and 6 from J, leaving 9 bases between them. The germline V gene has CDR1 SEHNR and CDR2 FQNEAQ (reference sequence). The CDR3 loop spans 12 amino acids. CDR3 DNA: TGTGCCAGCAGCCGTCCTGGGGATACGCAGTATTTT. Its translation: CASSRPGDTQYF.

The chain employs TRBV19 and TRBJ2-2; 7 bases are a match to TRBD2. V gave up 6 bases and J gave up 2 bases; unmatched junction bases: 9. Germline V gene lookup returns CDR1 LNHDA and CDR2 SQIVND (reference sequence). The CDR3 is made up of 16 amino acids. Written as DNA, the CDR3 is TGTGCCAGTAGGGCCCTAGCGGTATACAACACCGGGGAGCTGTTTTTT. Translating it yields CASRALAVYNTGELFF. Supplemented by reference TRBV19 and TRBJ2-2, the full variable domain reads DGGITQSPKYLFRKEGQNVTLSCEQNLNHDAMYWYRQDPGQGLRLIYYSQIVNDFQKGDIAEGYSVSREKKESFPLTVTSAQKNPTAFYLCASRALAVYNTGELFFGEGSRLTVL.

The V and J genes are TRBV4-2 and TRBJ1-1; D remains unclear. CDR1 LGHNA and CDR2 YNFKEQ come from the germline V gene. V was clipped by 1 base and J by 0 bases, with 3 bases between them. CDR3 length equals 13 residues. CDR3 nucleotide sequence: TGTGCCAGCAGCCAAGGAATGAACACTGAAGCTTTCTTT. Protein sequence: CASSQGMNTEAFF.

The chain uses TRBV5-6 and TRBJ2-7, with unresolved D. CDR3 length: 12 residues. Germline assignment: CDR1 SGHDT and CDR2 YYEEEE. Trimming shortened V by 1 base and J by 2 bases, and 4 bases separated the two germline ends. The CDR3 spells CASSLTTYEQYF. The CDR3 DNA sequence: TGTGCCAGCAGCTTGACTACCTACGAGCAGTACTTC.

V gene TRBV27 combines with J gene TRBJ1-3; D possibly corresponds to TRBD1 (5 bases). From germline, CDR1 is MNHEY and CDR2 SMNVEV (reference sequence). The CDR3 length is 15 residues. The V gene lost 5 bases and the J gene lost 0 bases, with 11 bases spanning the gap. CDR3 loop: CASSPQGFSGNTIYF. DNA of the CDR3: TGTGCCAGCAGTCCCCAGGGATTCTCTGGAAACACCATATATTTT.

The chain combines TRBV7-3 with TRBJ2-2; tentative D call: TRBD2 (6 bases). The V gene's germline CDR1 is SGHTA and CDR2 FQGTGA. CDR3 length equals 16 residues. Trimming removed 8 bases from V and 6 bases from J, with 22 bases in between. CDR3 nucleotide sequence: TGTGCCAGCTCCCGCAGGGAGGAAATGTTCGCCGGGGAGCTGTTTTTT. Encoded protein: CASSRREEMFAGELFF.

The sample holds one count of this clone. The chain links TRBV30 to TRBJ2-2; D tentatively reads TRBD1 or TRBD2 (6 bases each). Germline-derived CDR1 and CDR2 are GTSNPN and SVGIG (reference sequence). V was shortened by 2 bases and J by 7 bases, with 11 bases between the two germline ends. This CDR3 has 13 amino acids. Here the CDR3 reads CAWSIGGFGELFF. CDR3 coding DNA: TGTGCCTGGAGTATCGGGGGCTTCGGGGAGCTGTTTTTT.

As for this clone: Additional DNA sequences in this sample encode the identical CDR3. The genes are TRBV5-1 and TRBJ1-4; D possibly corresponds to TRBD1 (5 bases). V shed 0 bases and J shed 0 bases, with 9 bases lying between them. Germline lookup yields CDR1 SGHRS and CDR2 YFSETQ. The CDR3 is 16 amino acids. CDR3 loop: CASSLGGATTNEKLFF. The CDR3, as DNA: TGCGCCAGCAGCTTGGGAGGGGCCACAACTAATGAAAAACTGTTTTTT.

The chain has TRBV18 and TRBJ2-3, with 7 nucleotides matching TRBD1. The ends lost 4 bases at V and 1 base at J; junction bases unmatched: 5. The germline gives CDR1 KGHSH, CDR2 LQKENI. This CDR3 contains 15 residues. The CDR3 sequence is CASSLTGTGTDTQYF. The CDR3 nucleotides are TGTGCCAGCTCACTGACCGGGACAGGCACAGATACGCAGTATTTT.

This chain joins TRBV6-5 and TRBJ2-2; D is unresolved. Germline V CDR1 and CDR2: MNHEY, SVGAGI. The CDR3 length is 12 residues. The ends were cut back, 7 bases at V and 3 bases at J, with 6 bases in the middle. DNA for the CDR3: TGTGCCAGCATAGGCTACACCGGGGAGCTGTTTTTT. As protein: CASIGYTGELFF.